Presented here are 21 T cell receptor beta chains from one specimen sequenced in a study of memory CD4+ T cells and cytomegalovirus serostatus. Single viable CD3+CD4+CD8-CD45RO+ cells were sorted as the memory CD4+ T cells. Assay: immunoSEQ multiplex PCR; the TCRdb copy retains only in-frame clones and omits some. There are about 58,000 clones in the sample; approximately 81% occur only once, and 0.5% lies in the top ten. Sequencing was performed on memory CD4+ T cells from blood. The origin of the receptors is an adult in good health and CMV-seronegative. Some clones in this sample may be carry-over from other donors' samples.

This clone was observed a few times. This CDR3 reads CSAQGPGGSTGELFF. The CDR3 DNA reads as TGCAGCGCCCAAGGTCCGGGCGGGAGCACCGGGGAGCTGTTTTTT. This chain joins TRBV29-1 and TRBJ2-2, with 7 bases lining up with TRBD2. J was trimmed by 4 bases and V by 7 bases; bases with no gene match: 12. CDR3 length equals 15 residues. Germline V gene data show CDR1 as SQVTM and CDR2 as ANQGSEA.

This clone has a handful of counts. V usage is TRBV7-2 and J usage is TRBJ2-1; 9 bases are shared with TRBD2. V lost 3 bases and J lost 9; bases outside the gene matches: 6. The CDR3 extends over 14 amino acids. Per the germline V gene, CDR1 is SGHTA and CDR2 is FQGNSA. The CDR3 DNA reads TGTGCCAGCAGCTTGGGTAGCGGGAGTAGTGAGCAGTTCTTC. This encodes CASSLGSGSSEQFF.

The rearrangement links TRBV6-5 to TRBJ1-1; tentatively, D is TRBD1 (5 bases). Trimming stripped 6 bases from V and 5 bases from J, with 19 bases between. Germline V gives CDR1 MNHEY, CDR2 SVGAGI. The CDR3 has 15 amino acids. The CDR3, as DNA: TGTGCCAGCAGCCTCGGGAGGGACCGGGGAACTGAAGCTTTCTTT. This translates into CASSLGRDRGTEAFF.

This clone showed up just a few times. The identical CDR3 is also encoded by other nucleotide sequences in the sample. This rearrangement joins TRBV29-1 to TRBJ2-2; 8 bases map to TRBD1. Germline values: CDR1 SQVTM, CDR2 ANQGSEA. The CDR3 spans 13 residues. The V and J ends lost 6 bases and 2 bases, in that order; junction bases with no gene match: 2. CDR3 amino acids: CSVDRANTGELFF. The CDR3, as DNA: TGCAGCGTGGACAGGGCCAACACCGGGGAGCTGTTTTTT.

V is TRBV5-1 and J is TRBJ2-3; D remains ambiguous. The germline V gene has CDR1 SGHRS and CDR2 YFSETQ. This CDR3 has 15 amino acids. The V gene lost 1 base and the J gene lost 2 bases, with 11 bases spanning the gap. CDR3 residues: CASSLYAPHTDTQYF. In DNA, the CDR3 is TGCGCCAGCAGCTTGTACGCCCCCCACACAGATACGCAGTATTTT.

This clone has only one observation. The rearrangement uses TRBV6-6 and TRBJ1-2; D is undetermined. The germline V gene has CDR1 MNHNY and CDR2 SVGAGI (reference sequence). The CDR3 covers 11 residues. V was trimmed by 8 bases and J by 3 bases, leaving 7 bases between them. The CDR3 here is CASLIDYGYTF. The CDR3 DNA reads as TGTGCCAGCTTAATTGACTATGGCTACACCTTC.

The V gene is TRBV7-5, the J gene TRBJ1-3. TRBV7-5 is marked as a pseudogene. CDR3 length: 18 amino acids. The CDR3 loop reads CARSLDREGKWWGNTIYF. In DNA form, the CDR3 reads TGTGCCAGAAGCTTAGATCGGGAAGGGAAATGGTGGGGAAACACCATATATTTT.

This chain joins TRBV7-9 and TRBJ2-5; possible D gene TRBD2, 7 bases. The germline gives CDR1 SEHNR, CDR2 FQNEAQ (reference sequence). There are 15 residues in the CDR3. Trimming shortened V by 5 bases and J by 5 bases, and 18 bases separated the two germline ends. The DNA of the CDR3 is TGTGCCAGCAGCCTCGGTCGGGGGGCCCGGGAGACCCAGTACTTC. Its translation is CASSLGRGARETQYF. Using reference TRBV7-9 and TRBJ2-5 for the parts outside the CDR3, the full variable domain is DTGVSQNPRHKITKRGQNVTFRCDPISEHNRLYWYRQTLGQGPEFLTYFQNEAQLEKSRLLSDRFSAERPKGSFSTLEIQRTEQGDSAMYLCASSLGRGARETQYFGPGTRLLVL.

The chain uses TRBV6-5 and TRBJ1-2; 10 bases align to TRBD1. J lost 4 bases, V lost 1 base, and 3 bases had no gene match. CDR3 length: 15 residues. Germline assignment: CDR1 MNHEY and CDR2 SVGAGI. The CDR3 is CASSYFGQGGYGYTF. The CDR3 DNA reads TGTGCCAGCAGTTACTTTGGACAGGGGGGCTATGGCTACACCTTC.

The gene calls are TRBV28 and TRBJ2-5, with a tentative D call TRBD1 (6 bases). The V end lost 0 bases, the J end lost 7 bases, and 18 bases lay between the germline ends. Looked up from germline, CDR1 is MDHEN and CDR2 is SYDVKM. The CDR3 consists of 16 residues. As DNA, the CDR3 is TGTGCCAGCAGTTTATGGGGGGCAGGGCAGGGGACGACCCAGTACTTC. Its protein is CASSLWGAGQGTTQYF.

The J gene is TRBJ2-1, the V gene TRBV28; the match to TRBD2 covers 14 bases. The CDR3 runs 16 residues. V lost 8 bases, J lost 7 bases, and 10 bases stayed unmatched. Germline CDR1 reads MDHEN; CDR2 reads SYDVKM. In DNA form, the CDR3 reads TGTGCCAGCCGGACTAGCGGGAGGCTCTTGGGGAATGAGCAGTTCTTC. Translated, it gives CASRTSGRLLGNEQFF. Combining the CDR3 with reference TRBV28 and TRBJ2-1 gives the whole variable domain DVKVTQSSRYLVKRTGEKVFLECVQDMDHENMFWYRQDPGLGLRLIYFSYDVKMKEKGDIPEGYSVSREKKERFSLILESASTNQTSMYLCASRTSGRLLGNEQFFGPGTRLTVL.

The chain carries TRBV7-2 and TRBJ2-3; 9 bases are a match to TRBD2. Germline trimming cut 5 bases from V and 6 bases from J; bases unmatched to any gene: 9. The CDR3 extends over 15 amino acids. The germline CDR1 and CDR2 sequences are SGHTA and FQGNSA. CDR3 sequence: CASSPSGTPTDTQYF. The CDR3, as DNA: TGTGCCAGCAGCCCTAGCGGGACTCCAACGGATACGCAGTATTTT.

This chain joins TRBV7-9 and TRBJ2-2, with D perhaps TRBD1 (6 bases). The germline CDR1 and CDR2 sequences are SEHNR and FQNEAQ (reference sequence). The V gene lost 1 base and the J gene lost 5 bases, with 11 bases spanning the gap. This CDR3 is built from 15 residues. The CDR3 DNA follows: TGTGCCAGCAGCTTAGAGGTACAGGGAACCGGGGAGCTGTTTTTT. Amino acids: CASSLEVQGTGELFF.

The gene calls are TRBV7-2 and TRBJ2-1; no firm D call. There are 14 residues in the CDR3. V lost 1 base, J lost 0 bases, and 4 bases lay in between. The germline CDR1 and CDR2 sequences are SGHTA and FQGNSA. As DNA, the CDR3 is TGTGCCAGCAGCTTAGACAGCTCCTACAATGAGCAGTTCTTC. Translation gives CASSLDSSYNEQFF.

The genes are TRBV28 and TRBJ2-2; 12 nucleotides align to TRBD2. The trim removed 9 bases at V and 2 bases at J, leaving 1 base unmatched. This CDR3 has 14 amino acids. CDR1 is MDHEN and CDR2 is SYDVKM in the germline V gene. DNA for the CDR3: TGTGCCAGTGGACTAGCGGGAAACACCGGGGAGCTGTTTTTT. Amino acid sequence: CASGLAGNTGELFF.

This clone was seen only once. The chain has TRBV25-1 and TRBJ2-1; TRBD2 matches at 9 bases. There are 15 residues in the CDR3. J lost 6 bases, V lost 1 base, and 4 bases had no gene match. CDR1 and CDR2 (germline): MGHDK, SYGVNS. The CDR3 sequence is CASSESTSGRNEQFF. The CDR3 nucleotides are TGTGCCAGCAGTGAATCTACTAGCGGGCGCAATGAGCAGTTCTTC.

In DNA form, the CDR3 reads TGTGCCAGCAGGCCCGATGCGGGAGTGGGTTACGAGCAGTACTTC. This encodes CASRPDAGVGYEQYF. This sequence joins TRBV27 and TRBJ2-7; the match to TRBD2 covers 7 bases. V was pared by 6 bases and J by 4 bases, with 12 bases of the junction left unmatched. The CDR3 runs to 15 residues. Germline CDR1 reads MNHEY; CDR2 reads SMNVEV (reference sequence).

In DNA form, the CDR3 reads TGTGCCAGCAGCCAAGAGAATTGGAACACCGGGGAGCTGTTTTTT. Amino acid sequence: CASSQENWNTGELFF. The V call is TRBV14, the J call TRBJ2-2; D ambiguous. Trimming stripped 0 bases from V and 1 base from J, with 6 bases between. Germline loops: CDR1 SGHDN, CDR2 FVKESK. The CDR3 length is 15 residues.

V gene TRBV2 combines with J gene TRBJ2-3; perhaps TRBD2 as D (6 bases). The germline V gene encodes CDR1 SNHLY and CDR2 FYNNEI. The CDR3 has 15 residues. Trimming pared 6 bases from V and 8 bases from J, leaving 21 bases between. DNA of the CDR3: TGTGCCAGCAGGATAGCGGACCTCGTCCGGGGTACGCAGTATTTT. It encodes CASRIADLVRGTQYF.

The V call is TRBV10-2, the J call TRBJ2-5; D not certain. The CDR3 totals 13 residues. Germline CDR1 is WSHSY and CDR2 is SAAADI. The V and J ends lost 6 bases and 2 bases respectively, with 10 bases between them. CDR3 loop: CASSQRIQETQYF. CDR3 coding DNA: TGCGCCAGCAGCCAACGGATACAAGAGACCCAGTACTTC.

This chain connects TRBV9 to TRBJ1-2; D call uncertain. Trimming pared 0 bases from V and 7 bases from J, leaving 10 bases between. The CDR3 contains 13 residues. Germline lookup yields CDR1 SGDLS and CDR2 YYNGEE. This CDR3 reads CASSVAAGSGYTF. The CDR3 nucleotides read TGTGCCAGCAGCGTAGCGGCCGGGAGTGGCTACACCTTC.